This TCR beta chain was identified during a study of T cell changes during pregnancy in multiple sclerosis. The repertoire was sequenced with immunoSEQ multiplex PCR; TCRdb's copy has only in-frame clones and lacks some. The repertoire has 70,000 to 100,000 clones, almost 95% of them found once; the top ten carry around 2.3%. Material: peripheral blood, obtained in the third trimester of pregnancy. The receptor was isolated from a female donor with multiple sclerosis, enrolled in a pregnancy study.

The CDR3 sequence is CASGTLPGTGSTEQFF. The DNA of the CDR3 is TGTGCTAGTGGAACCCTCCCCGGGACAGGGTCCACTGAGCAGTTCTTC. V is TRBV12-5 and J is TRBJ2-1, with 9 bases matching TRBD1. The CDR3 is 16 amino acids. Per germline, CDR1 LGHNT and CDR2 FRNRAP. V shed 6 bases and J 9 bases; nucleotides not matched to a gene: 15.